Listed below are T cell receptor beta chains from one sample, sequenced in a study of cytomegalovirus exposure and HLA in healthy donors. TCRdb keeps only in-frame clones here, not all; method: immunoSEQ multiplex PCR. Here the sample spans approximately 180,000 clones, roughly 81% being singletons. Material for sequencing was PBMCs. Receptors were obtained from a woman between 18 and 29 years old in good health and CMV-seropositive. The CDR3 runs from the conserved cysteine through the conserved F or W. The D gene is left open where the match is weak. Only some rows state a clone size, as once, few, many or a class for expanded clones.

V: TRBV19; size: few; D: TRBD2; length: 20; J: TRBJ2-2; CDR3: CASRLTSGRNEWAYTGELFF; DNA: TGTGCCAGTAGATTGACTAGCGGGCGGAACGAATGGGCTTACACCGGGGAGCTGTTTTTT
V: TRBV6-1; size: NA; D: TRBD2; length: 15; J: TRBJ2-7; CDR3: CASSERPGGTYEQYF; DNA: TGTGCCAGCAGTGAAAGGCCCGGGGGGACCTACGAGCAGTACTTC
V: TRBV19; size: NA; D: NA; length: 15; J: TRBJ1-1; CDR3: CASSIEGGQDTEAFF; DNA: TGTGCCAGTAGTATAGAGGGGGGGCAGGACACTGAAGCTTTCTTT
V: TRBV6-6; size: NA; D: NA; length: 16; J: TRBJ1-2; CDR3: CASSYSIQGPFYGYTF; DNA: TGTGCCAGCAGTTACTCGATACAGGGCCCCTTTTATGGCTACACCTTC
V: TRBV27; size: NA; D: TRBD1; length: 14; J: TRBJ1-2; CDR3: CASSYDRGGLGYTF; DNA: TGTGCCAGCAGTTACGACAGGGGGGGGCTTGGCTACACCTTC
V: TRBV11-2; size: few; D: NA; length: 14; J: TRBJ1-2; CDR3: CASSLATGPYGYTF; DNA: TGTGCCAGCAGCTTAGCAACAGGGCCCTATGGCTACACCTTC
V: TRBV2; size: NA; D: TRBD1; length: 13; J: TRBJ2-7; CDR3: CARDGQVSGEQYF; DNA: TGTGCCAGAGACGGACAGGTTTCTGGGGAGCAGTACTTC
V: TRBV4-1; size: NA; D: TRBD1; length: 15; J: TRBJ2-2; CDR3: CASSRTGQSAGELFF; DNA: TGCGCCAGCAGCCGAACGGGACAGTCCGCCGGGGAGCTGTTTTTT
V: TRBV5-4; size: NA; D: NA; length: 15; J: TRBJ2-2; CDR3: CASSLDRSHTGELFF; DNA: TGTGCCAGCAGCTTGGACAGGTCGCACACCGGGGAGCTGTTTTTT
V: TRBV4-1; size: NA; D: NA; length: 15; J: TRBJ2-7; CDR3: CASSPVTGSSYEQYF; DNA: TGCGCCAGCAGCCCAGTTACAGGGAGCTCCTACGAGCAGTACTTC
V: TRBV9; size: NA; D: NA; length: 14; J: TRBJ1-1; CDR3: CASSVYGGNTEAFF; DNA: TGTGCCAGCAGCGTTTACGGAGGGAACACTGAAGCTTTCTTT
V: TRBV5-6; size: NA; D: NA; length: 14; J: TRBJ1-5; CDR3: CAGSTGLLHQPQHF; DNA: TGTGCCGGCAGCACGGGACTCCTACATCAGCCCCAGCATTTT
V: TRBV6-4; size: NA; D: TRBD1; length: 14; J: TRBJ1-2; CDR3: CASSGTGANYGYTF; DNA: TGTGCCAGCAGTGGGACAGGAGCCAACTATGGCTACACCTTC
V: TRBV28; size: NA; D: TRBD1; length: 15; J: TRBJ2-4; CDR3: CATQRQGVVGDIQYF; DNA: TGTGCCACTCAAAGACAGGGGGTAGTTGGGGACATTCAGTACTTC
V: TRBV28; size: NA; D: TRBD1; length: 16; J: TRBJ1-6; CDR3: CASSLLQGSGNSPLHF; DNA: TGTGCCAGCAGTTTGTTACAGGGGTCTGGCAATTCACCCCTCCACTTT
V: TRBV6-5; size: few; D: NA; length: 13; J: TRBJ1-6; CDR3: CASGEGVDSPLHF; DNA: TGTGCCAGCGGTGAGGGGGTCGATTCACCCCTCCACTTT
V: TRBV5-1; size: NA; D: NA; length: 14; J: TRBJ2-2; CDR3: CASSLTSSTGELFF; DNA: TGCGCCAGCAGCTTGACTAGCTCCACCGGGGAGCTGTTTTTT
V: TRBV14; size: once; D: NA; length: 14; J: TRBJ1-1; CDR3: CASSQISRGTEAFF; DNA: TGTGCCAGCAGCCAAATTTCAAGGGGCACTGAAGCTTTCTTT
V: TRBV11-2; size: NA; D: NA; length: 17; J: TRBJ1-6; CDR3: CASSRAAGGRPNSPLHF; DNA: TGTGCCAGCAGCCGGGCGGCGGGGGGCAGGCCGAATTCACCCCTCCACTTT
V: TRBV19; size: few; D: NA; length: 15; J: TRBJ1-4; CDR3: CASSASGYLDEKLFF; DNA: TGTGCCAGTAGTGCCTCAGGGTATCTTGATGAAAAACTGTTTTTT
V: TRBV28; size: NA; D: NA; length: 13; J: TRBJ2-7; CDR3: CASSLSYRDNKYF; DNA: TGTGCCAGCAGTTTATCATACCGGGACAATAAGTACTTC
V: TRBV7-2; size: NA; D: TRBD1; length: 15; J: TRBJ1-2; CDR3: CASSPTPGGIYGYTF; DNA: TGTGCCAGCAGCCCTACCCCAGGGGGGATTTATGGCTACACCTTC
V: TRBV29-1; size: NA; D: NA; length: 13; J: TRBJ1-2; CDR3: CSVASGDHFGYTF; DNA: TGCAGCGTTGCCTCGGGGGATCATTTTGGCTACACCTTC
V: TRBV4-1; size: NA; D: NA; length: 16; J: TRBJ2-3; CDR3: CASSQEVSAATDTQYF; DNA: TGCGCCAGCAGCCAAGAAGTTTCTGCGGCCACAGATACGCAGTATTTT
V: TRBV29-1; size: once; D: NA; length: 14; J: TRBJ1-3; CDR3: CSAQGLLSGNTIYF; DNA: TGCAGCGCCCAAGGACTTCTCTCTGGAAACACCATATATTTT
V: TRBV14; size: NA; D: NA; length: 14; J: TRBJ1-1; CDR3: CASSNRDTYTEAFF; DNA: TGTGCCAGCAGCAACCGGGACACTTACACTGAAGCTTTCTTT
V: TRBV18; size: NA; D: NA; length: 18; J: TRBJ1-4; CDR3: CASSPGHRSSATNEKLFF; DNA: TGTGCCAGCTCACCAGGACACCGTTCGTCCGCAACTAATGAAAAACTGTTTTTT
V: TRBV5-4; size: NA; D: NA; length: 15; J: TRBJ1-2; CDR3: CASSRAGGGNYGYTF; DNA: TGTGCCAGCAGCCGGGCTGGGGGCGGGAACTATGGCTACACCTTC
V: TRBV9; size: NA; D: TRBD1; length: 14; J: TRBJ1-4; CDR3: CASSVEQGSEKLFF; DNA: TGTGCCAGCAGCGTAGAACAGGGGAGTGAAAAACTGTTTTTT
V: TRBV6-1; size: NA; D: NA; length: 14; J: TRBJ2-2; CDR3: CATLEASYSGELFF; DNA: TGTGCCACCTTGGAGGCAAGCTATTCCGGGGAGCTGTTTTTT
V: TRBV30; size: NA; D: NA; length: 18; J: TRBJ1-2; CDR3: CAWILQPRRRPYNYGYTF; DNA: TGTGCCTGGATTCTCCAACCAAGGCGGCGCCCTTATAACTATGGCTACACCTTC
V: TRBV30; size: NA; D: TRBD1; length: 14; J: TRBJ1-1; CDR3: CAWNNRDRGRAAFF; DNA: TGTGCCTGGAACAACCGGGACAGGGGGAGAGCGGCTTTCTTT
V: TRBV6-5; size: NA; D: TRBD2; length: 15; J: TRBJ2-1; CDR3: CASSFSSGGAYEQFF; DNA: TGTGCCAGCAGTTTCAGTAGCGGGGGGGCCTATGAGCAGTTCTTC
V: TRBV14; size: NA; D: TRBD1; length: 15; J: TRBJ1-2; CDR3: CASSPTRQGVRGYTF; DNA: TGTGCCAGCAGCCCCACCCGACAGGGGGTCCGTGGCTACACCTTC
V: TRBV4-1; size: NA; D: TRBD1; length: 17; J: TRBJ1-5; CDR3: CASSQDPPRGSNQPQHF; DNA: TGCGCCAGCAGCCAAGATCCCCCCAGGGGGAGCAATCAGCCCCAGCATTTT
V: TRBV6-1; size: NA; D: NA; length: 13; J: TRBJ1-6; CDR3: CASSERQSSPLHF; DNA: TGTGCCAGCAGTGAGAGGCAGTCTTCACCCCTCCACTTT
V: TRBV7-6; size: NA; D: TRBD1; length: 18; J: TRBJ1-1; CDR3: CASSAAKGQGPRFTEAFF; DNA: TGTGCCAGCAGCGCGGCCAAGGGACAGGGGCCTCGTTTCACTGAAGCTTTCTTT
V: TRBV6-5; size: NA; D: NA; length: 15; J: TRBJ2-3; CDR3: CASSYVWPPTDTQYF; DNA: TGTGCCAGCAGTTATGTATGGCCCCCCACAGATACGCAGTATTTT